This T cell receptor beta chain was retrieved from a study of T-cell memory formation after mild COVID-19. Across the study: Among the donors, TCR clusters were largely specific to each donor. Study-wide points: Memory cells collected pre-infection included some clones that later responded, suggesting cross-reactive memory joined. There was no confirmation that second-wave clones peaking on day 37 were SARS-CoV-2 specific.

TCRdb re-called the 5' RACE reads through MiXCR, storing one row per CDR3 protein. The sample lists over 50,000 distinct CDR3 sequences, around 9.7% occurring once. Germline CDR1 and CDR2: DFQATT and SNEGSKA (reference sequence). Trimming took 0 bases from V and 5 from J; bases not matched to a gene: 7. The CDR3 contains 16 residues. A note on this clonotype: Its target is not known.

The receptor comes from an adult woman who had mild COVID-19 (a few samples of this study predate the infection). Cell type and time point are not known. The chain couples TRBV20-1 to TRBJ2-2; 9 bases are a match to TRBD2. The sequencing input was PBMCs or a T cell subset sorted from them (not recorded which). The CDR3 nucleotides read TGCAGTGCTAGAGACCGAACTAGCGGGCGTACCGGGGAGCTGTTTTTT. It is translated as CSARDRTSGRTGELFF.